The 2 T cell receptor beta chains given below trace back to one sample, sequenced in a study of tissue T cells after allogeneic stem cell transplantation. The method was immunoSEQ multiplex PCR; TCRdb's version includes in-frame clones alone and lacks a portion of them. The sample carries tens of thousands of clones, roughly 92% recorded once. The source was blood, collected before transplantation. The receptors were gathered from a woman aged 40-69 years who later had graft-versus-host disease after an allogeneic stem cell transplant.

A word on this clone: The sample carries other DNA sequences with the same CDR3. This sequence joins TRBV7-2 and TRBJ2-5; TRBD2 aligns across 10 bases. Germline loops: CDR1 SGHTA, CDR2 FQGNSA. The V segment lost 5 bases and the J segment 4 bases; nucleotides outside the gene matches: 1. CDR3 size: 13 residues. The CDR3 nucleotides read TGTGCCAGCAGCCCTAGCGGGAGAGAGACCCAGTACTTC. This codes for CASSPSGRETQYF.

The chain is built from TRBV7-8 and TRBJ1-1, with D unresolved. The V and J ends lost 1 base and 5 bases respectively, with 11 bases between them. CDR1 and CDR2 (germline): SGHVS, FQNEAQ. This CDR3 is built from 14 residues. CDR3 region: CASSLGAARTEAFF. The CDR3 bases are TGTGCCAGCAGCTTAGGGGCAGCGCGGACTGAAGCTTTCTTT.